This T cell receptor beta chain emerged from a study of a mutant IDH1 vaccine in newly diagnosed glioma. Sequencing was performed with immunoSEQ multiplex PCR; in TCRdb, only in-frame clones are kept and a portion is missing. The repertoire includes about 68,000 clones, roughly 83% of them detected once, and 10% to 15% sits in the top ten. The time point here: week 35, safety follow-up. All doses held 300 ug of mutant IDH1 20-mer peptide, with topical imiquimod. Administration of eight vaccinations to patients took place in weeks 1, 3, 5, 7, 11, 15, 19, 23. CDR3 length equals 17 residues. Trimming removed 4 bases from V and 4 bases from J; junction bases left unmatched: 9. Germline values: CDR1 LGHNA, CDR2 YSLEER. Remarks on this clone: Antigen: not known.

V usage is TRBV4-3 and J usage is TRBJ2-1; TRBD2 agrees at 11 bases. This TCR came from a young man with glioma. The sequences come from PBMCs, collected from a glioma patient whose treatment included an IDH1 peptide vaccine. CDR3 loop: CASSPLRTSGSYNEQFF. For the CDR3, the DNA is TGCGCCAGCAGCCCACTCCGGACTAGCGGGTCTTACAATGAGCAGTTCTTC.